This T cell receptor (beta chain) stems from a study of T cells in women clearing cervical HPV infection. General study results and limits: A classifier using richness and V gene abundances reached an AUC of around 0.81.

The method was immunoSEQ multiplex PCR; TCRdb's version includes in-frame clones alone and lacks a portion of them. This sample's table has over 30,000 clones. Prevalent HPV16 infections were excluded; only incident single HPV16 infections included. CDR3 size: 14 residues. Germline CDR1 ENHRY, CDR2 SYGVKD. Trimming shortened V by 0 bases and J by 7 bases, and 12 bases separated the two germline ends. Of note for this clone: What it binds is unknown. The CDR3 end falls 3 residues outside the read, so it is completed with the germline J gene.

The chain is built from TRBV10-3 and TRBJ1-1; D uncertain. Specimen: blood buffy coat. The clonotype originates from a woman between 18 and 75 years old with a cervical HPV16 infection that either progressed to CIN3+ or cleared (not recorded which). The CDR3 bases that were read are TGTGCCATCAGTGAGTCGACTCGGGTTATTGAA. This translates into CAISESTRVIE. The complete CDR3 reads CAISESTRVIEAFF.